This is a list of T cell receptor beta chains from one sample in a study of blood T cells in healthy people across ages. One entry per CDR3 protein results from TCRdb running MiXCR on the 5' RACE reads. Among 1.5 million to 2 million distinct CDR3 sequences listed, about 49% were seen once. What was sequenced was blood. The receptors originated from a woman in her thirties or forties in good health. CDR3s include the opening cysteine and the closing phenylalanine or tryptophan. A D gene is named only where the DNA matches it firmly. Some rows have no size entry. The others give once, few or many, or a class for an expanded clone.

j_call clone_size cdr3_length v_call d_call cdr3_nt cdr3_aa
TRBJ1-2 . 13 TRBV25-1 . TGTGCCAGCAGCTTCGAAGAATGGGGGGGCTACACCTTC CASSFEEWGGYTF
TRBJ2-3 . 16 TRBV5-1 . TGCGCCAGCAGCTTGGAGGTGGGGTCGCCCTGGGGGACGCAGTATTTT CASSLEVGSPWGTQYF
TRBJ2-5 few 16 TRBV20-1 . TGCAGTGCTAGAGAGCGGGGATGGGGGTTACAAGAGACCCAGTACTTC CSARERGWGLQETQYF
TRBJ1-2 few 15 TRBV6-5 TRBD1 TGTGCCAGCAGATCGGGGGGACAGGGTGCCTATGGCTACACCTTC CASRSGGQGAYGYTF
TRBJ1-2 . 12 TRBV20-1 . TGCAGTGCTAGAGATGACGTCTATGGCTACACCTTC CSARDDVYGYTF
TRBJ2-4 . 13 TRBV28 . TGTGCCAGCTGGGGGACAGCCAAAAACATTCAGTACTTC CASWGTAKNIQYF
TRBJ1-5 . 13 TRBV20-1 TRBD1 TGCAGTGCTATTGGACAGGGGGACCGGCCCCAGCATTTT CSAIGQGDRPQHF
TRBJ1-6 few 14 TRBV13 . TGTGCCAGCAGCTTACGGGGGGGCGATTCACCCCTCCACTTT CASSLRGGDSPLHF
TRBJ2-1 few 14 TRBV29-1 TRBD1 TGCAGCCTCGGGGGGGGACAGGGGGCCTATGAGCAGTTCTTC CSLGGGQGAYEQFF
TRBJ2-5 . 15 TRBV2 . TGTGCCAGCAGTGGAGACCGAGTAGCCCAAGAGACCCAGTACTTC CASSGDRVAQETQYF
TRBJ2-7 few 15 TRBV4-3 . TGCGCCAGCAGCCAAGATCGAGCCGATGCCTACGAGCAGTACTTC CASSQDRADAYEQYF
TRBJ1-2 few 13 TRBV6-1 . TGTGCCAGCAGTGAAGCGCTGGGGAATGGCTACACCTTC CASSEALGNGYTF
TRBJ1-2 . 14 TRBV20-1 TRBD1 TGCAGTGCTTTCCGGGACAGAGGTCGGGGAGGCTACACCTTC CSAFRDRGRGGYTF
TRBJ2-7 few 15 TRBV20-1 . TGCAGTGCTAGATTAATGCGGGATGACATCTACGAGCAGTACTTC CSARLMRDDIYEQYF
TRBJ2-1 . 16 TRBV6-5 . TGTGCCAGCAGTTACTACCAGGAATTCTCCTACAATGAGCAGTTCTTC CASSYYQEFSYNEQFF
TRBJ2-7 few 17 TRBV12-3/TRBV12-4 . TGTGCCAGCAGTTTAGAAGTCGGGGGCCGAACCCCCTACGAGCAGTACTTC CASSLEVGGRTPYEQYF
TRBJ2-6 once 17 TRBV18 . TGTGCCAGCTCACCAATCGCAGGCCTCCCTGGGGCCAACGTCCTGACTTTC CASSPIAGLPGANVLTF
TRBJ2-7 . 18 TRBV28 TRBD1 TGTGCCAGCAGTTTATCCTGGGACAGTCTATATAGCTCCTACGAGCAGTACTTC CASSLSWDSLYSSYEQYF
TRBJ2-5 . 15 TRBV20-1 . TGCAGTGCTAGAGAGGTCAGCAGGTCCCAAGAGACCCAGTACTTC CSAREVSRSQETQYF
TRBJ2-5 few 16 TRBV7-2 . TGTGCCAGCAGCTTAGACGTCGGCCGACCGCAAGAGACCCAGTACTTC CASSLDVGRPQETQYF
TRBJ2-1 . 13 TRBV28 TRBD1 TGTGCCAGCAGCCCCGACAGGGGGGCTGAGCAGTTCTTC CASSPDRGAEQFF
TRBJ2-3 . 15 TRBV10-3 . TGTGCCATCGGATTGGGGGCTAGCGGTGGAGATACGCAGTATTTT CAIGLGASGGDTQYF
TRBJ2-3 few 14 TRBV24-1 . TGTGCCACCAGTGAGGAGGGATTCACAGATACGCAGTATTTT CATSEEGFTDTQYF
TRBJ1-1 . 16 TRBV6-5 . TGTGCCAGCAGGCCCGTTGCCGGGTCAAGGGACACTGAAGCTTTCTTT CASRPVAGSRDTEAFF
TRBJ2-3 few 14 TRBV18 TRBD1 TGTGCCAGCTCACCCGCCTCAGGGGGAGATACGCAGTATTTT CASSPASGGDTQYF